The following is a T cell receptor (beta chain) sequence with its context. This specimen comes from a study of blood T cell repertoires in COVID-19. Turning to the study itself: Samples representing acute and convalescent COVID-19 were sourced from the United States, Italy and Spain. T cells, B-cell-depleted T cells, or PBMCs supplied cDNA or gDNA.

Germline loops: CDR1 SQVTM, CDR2 ANQGSEA. This CDR3 has 15 amino acids. The ends lost 7 bases at V and 3 bases at J; junction bases unmatched: 7. In the original processing: Reference gene primer amplification gave estimated nucleated cell counts. Profiled with immunoSEQ multiplex PCR; TCRdb holds only in-frame clones, not every one. D and trimming were read from the DNA, whereas the V and J calls and clone size are those reported in that table. The table includes more than 150,000 clones, nearly 85% detected once. Sequencing was performed on peripheral blood. This receptor was obtained from a woman aged 30 to 39 with acute or convalescent COVID-19. The rearrangement joins TRBV29-1 to TRBJ2-1, with 12 bases lining up with TRBD2. The CDR3: CSAVPGLAGYNEQFF. In nucleotides, the CDR3 is TGCAGCGCCGTCCCGGGACTAGCGGGCTACAATGAGCAGTTCTTC.